These 13 T cell receptor beta chains originate from one sample sequenced in a study of OX40 agonist ivuxolimab in advanced cancers. Using immunoSEQ multiplex PCR, the repertoire was profiled, and TCRdb retains in-frame clones only, with some absent. Seen here are 36,000 or so clones, less than 90% observed once, and the top ten hold less than 5%. The sequenced sample was CD4+ or CD8+ T cells sorted from blood, obtained in a trial of the OX40 agonist ivuxolimab. The receptors here all came from an adult with an advanced solid tumor such as melanoma, head and neck, liver or kidney cancer.

This clone has a handful of counts. This chain connects TRBV27 to TRBJ1-3; the D gene is possibly TRBD1 (6 bases). The CDR3 extends over 15 amino acids. V was pared by 2 bases and J by 4 bases, with 12 bases between. Germline V CDR1 and CDR2: MNHEY, SMNVEV (reference sequence). The CDR3 loop is CASSLRWTAGNTIYF. The CDR3 bases are TGTGCCAGCAGTTTACGTTGGACAGCAGGAAACACCATATATTTT.

The chain employs TRBV5-6 and TRBJ2-2, with TRBD1 matching over 8 bases. The J segment lost 1 base and the V segment lost 4 bases, leaving 3 bases of the junction unmatched. CDR1 and CDR2 from the germline V gene are SGHDT and YYEEEE. The CDR3 totals 15 residues. CDR3 nucleotides: TGTGCCAGCAGCCGACAGGGGCGGAACACCGGGGAGCTGTTTTTT. Its translation is CASSRQGRNTGELFF. The full variable domain, completed using reference TRBV5-6 and TRBJ2-2, is DAGVTQSPTHLIKTRGQQVTLRCSPKSGHDTVSWYQQALGQGPQFIFQYYEEEERQRGNFPDRFSGHQFPNYSSELNVNALLLGDSALYLCASSRQGRNTGELFFGEGSRLTVL.

The chain employs TRBV2 and TRBJ2-7; 9 bases are a match to TRBD2. The junction had 6 bases not matched to a gene; V was cut back by 2 bases and J by 4 bases. The CDR3 has 15 residues. Germline CDR1 SNHLY, CDR2 FYNNEI. In DNA, the CDR3 is TGTGCCAGCAGTGAATTCGCGGGGGGGAATTACGAGCAGTACTTC. As protein: CASSEFAGGNYEQYF.

A single count supports this clone. This chain links TRBV27 with TRBJ2-3; TRBD2 matches 8 bases. Germline V gene sequence: CDR1 MNHEY, CDR2 SMNVEV (reference sequence). Losses at the gene ends were 11 bases for V and 1 base for J; bases not matched to a gene: 5. The CDR3 is 13 amino acids. Written as DNA, the CDR3 is TGTGCCTCGGGGGGGCGGGGCACAGATACGCAGTATTTT. Protein: CASGGRGTDTQYF.

This sequence joins TRBV19 and TRBJ1-2; D may be TRBD1 (6 bases). The CDR3 has 14 residues. Trimming pared 10 bases from V and 3 bases from J, leaving 18 bases between. The germline V gene encodes CDR1 LNHDA and CDR2 SQIVND (reference sequence). The CDR3 DNA sequence: TGTGCCACTGTCAGGGGCCAGAATGACTATGGCTACACCTTC. As protein: CATVRGQNDYGYTF.

The chain couples TRBV18 to TRBJ2-2; TRBD2 might be the D (5 bases). The CDR3 is 16 amino acids. CDR1 is KGHSH, CDR2 LQKENI, per germline. With 3 bases removed from V and 0 bases from J, the gap between germline ends came to 11 bases. The CDR3 region is CASSPTLAANTGELFF. Here the CDR3 DNA reads TGTGCCAGCTCACCCACTCTAGCAGCGAACACCGGGGAGCTGTTTTTT.

The chain carries TRBV6-5 and TRBJ2-1, with D maybe TRBD2 (5 bases). Trimming left V 10 bases short and J 6 bases short, with 16 bases between. CDR1 and CDR2 from the germline V gene are MNHEY and SVGAGI. The CDR3 consists of 13 residues. CDR3 region: CATYGEFINEQFF. The CDR3 DNA reads as TGTGCCACCTATGGGGAGTTCATCAATGAGCAGTTCTTC.

This chain links TRBV27 with TRBJ2-1; tentatively, D is TRBD2 (6 bases). The CDR3 consists of 14 residues. Germline V gives CDR1 MNHEY, CDR2 SMNVEV (reference sequence). Trimming took 8 bases from V and 0 from J, leaving 11 bases between them. As DNA, the CDR3 is TGTGCCAGCCAAAGGGGAGGCTCCTACAATGAGCAGTTCTTC. This codes for CASQRGGSYNEQFF.

This chain joins TRBV28 and TRBJ2-2, with D possibly matching TRBD2 (6 bases). The germline V gene encodes CDR1 MDHEN and CDR2 SYDVKM. V was trimmed by 7 bases and J by 3 bases, leaving 18 bases between them. This CDR3 comprises 16 residues. The CDR3 region is CASIGASVRYTGELFF. CDR3 bases: TGTGCCAGCATCGGGGCTAGCGTAAGATACACCGGGGAGCTGTTTTTT.

The genes are TRBV19 and TRBJ2-5, with D possibly being TRBD1 (5 bases). Germline-derived CDR1 and CDR2 are LNHDA and SQIVND (reference sequence). CDR3 length: 15 amino acids. The V and J ends lost 3 bases and 4 bases respectively, with 15 bases between them. For the CDR3, the DNA is TGTGCCAGTAGTATGCAGTCAGGGATGATAGAGACCCAGTACTTC. Translation gives CASSMQSGMIETQYF.

This chain uses TRBV19 with TRBJ1-6; weak D call: TRBD1 (5 bases). The germline V and J ends were trimmed by 5 bases and 6 bases, with 14 bases remaining between them. The CDR3 has 15 residues. Germline-derived CDR1 and CDR2 are LNHDA and SQIVND (reference sequence). This CDR3 is CASSPRRDLNSPLHF. CDR3 DNA sequence: TGTGCCAGTAGTCCAAGACGGGACCTTAATTCACCCCTCCACTTT.

The chain employs TRBV27 and TRBJ1-2, with 8 positions matching TRBD1. The CDR3 has 13 residues. After removal of 6 bases from V and 7 bases from J, the junction contained 7 bases not matched to a gene. Germline V gene data show CDR1 as MNHEY and CDR2 as SMNVEV (reference sequence). The CDR3 region has the DNA TGTGCCAGCAGAAGGACAGGGATGAGTGGCTACACCTTC. This codes for CASRRTGMSGYTF.

In nucleotides, the CDR3 is TGCGCCAGCAGCCCCAGCGGGGGGTCCTACAATGAGCAGTTCTTC. It encodes CASSPSGGSYNEQFF. The V call is TRBV5-1, the J call TRBJ2-1, with 9 bases aligning to TRBD2. The trim removed 4 bases at V and 1 base at J, leaving 3 bases unmatched. CDR1 is SGHRS, CDR2 YFSETQ, per germline. The CDR3 is made up of 15 amino acids.